The clone carrying this T cell receptor (beta chain) appeared once. Its target is unknown. This entry is derived from a study of CD8 T cells in Susac syndrome. Study outcomes and limitations: CD4+ T cell repertoires in Susac syndrome exhibited no evidence of clonal expansion.

CD8+ and CD4+ T cells from blood underwent TCR beta sequencing. cDNA came from roughly 0.5 to 1 ug RNA primed by random hexamers. Amplification of the TCR beta CDR3 was carried out by immunoSEQ multiplex PCR, which spanned a total of 54 Vbeta and 13 Jbeta segments. TCRdb fed the immunoSEQ multiplex PCR reads into MiXCR, producing one record per CDR3 protein. This sample carries under 200,000 distinct CDR3 sequences, about 91% of them seen once, and the ten largest clones take approximately 0.086%. V shed 3 bases and J 8 bases; nucleotides not matched to a gene: 15. The CDR3 extends over 17 amino acids.

The sequenced sample was CD4+ T cells from PBMCs. The sequence was obtained from a human donor with Susac syndrome. The chain combines TRBV12-3 or TRBV12-4 with TRBJ2-1, with 8 bases identical to TRBD2. The CDR3 is CASSFWSGGPSVHEQFF. CDR3 in DNA: TGTGCCAGCAGTTTCTGGTCGGGAGGGCCCTCAGTCCATGAGCAGTTCTTC.